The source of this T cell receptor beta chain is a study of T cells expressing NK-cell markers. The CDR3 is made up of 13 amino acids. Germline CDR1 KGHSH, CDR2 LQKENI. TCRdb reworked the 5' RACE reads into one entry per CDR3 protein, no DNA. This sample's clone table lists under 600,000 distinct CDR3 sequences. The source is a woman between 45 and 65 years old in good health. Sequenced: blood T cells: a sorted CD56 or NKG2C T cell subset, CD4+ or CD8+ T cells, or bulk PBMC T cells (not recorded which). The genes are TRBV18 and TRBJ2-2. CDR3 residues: CASSPADTGELFF.